Each of the 19 T cell receptor beta chains below was sequenced from the same sample in a study of T cells in Graves' hyperthyroidism and ophthalmopathy. Amplified TCR beta CDR3 regions derived from RNA transcripts. First-round RT-PCR with HTBI primers amplified the TCR CDR3 region. One entry per CDR3 protein, called by TCRdb with MiXCR from the multiplex PCR reads. The repertoire holds 300,000 to 450,000 distinct CDR3 sequences, with 14% as singletons. Sequencing was done on a sample of blood. The receptors come from a woman between 25 and 40 years old with Graves' ophthalmopathy.

The rearrangement uses TRBV10-3 and TRBJ1-2; D is uncertain. V gave up 8 bases and J gave up 3 bases, with 16 bases separating them. Germline-derived CDR1 and CDR2 are ENHRY and SYGVKD. This CDR3 is 14 amino acids long. The CDR3 DNA reads TGTGCCATCGGTACGAATTCATACCACTATGGCTACACCTTC. Translating gives CAIGTNSYHYGYTF.

This clonotype showed up many times. This chain uses TRBV2 with TRBJ1-2; D possibly corresponds to TRBD1 (5 bases). The CDR3 extends over 17 amino acids. Germline lookup yields CDR1 SNHLY and CDR2 FYNNEI. V was clipped by 1 base and J by 5 bases, with 20 bases between them. The CDR3 nucleotides are TGTGCCAGCAGTGAAGGGGAGTCCGGGGCCCTACAGTATGGCTACACCTTC. This translates into CASSEGESGALQYGYTF.

Comments on this clonotype: This may arise from a read error, as a much more abundant clone is one base away. This chain links TRBV6-2 or TRBV6-3 with TRBJ2-3; 7 bases fit TRBD1. This CDR3 region has 15 residues. V dropped 4 bases and J dropped 4; count of bases not matched to a gene: 8. From germline, CDR1 is MNHEY and CDR2 SVGEGT. CDR3 coding DNA: TGTGCCAGCAGTTGCTCGCGACAGGGTGCAGATACGCAGTATTTT. This translates into CASSCSRQGADTQYF.

Of note for this clonotype: A much larger clone differs by one base, so this may be a read error. The chain carries TRBV9 and TRBJ1-6, with D possibly being TRBD1 (5 bases). Germline CDR1 reads SGDLS; CDR2 reads YYNGEE. The CDR3 is 17 amino acids. CDR3 DNA: TGTGCCAGCAGCGTAGATGGGGGAACCCAATATAATTCACTCCTCCACTTT. As protein: CASSVDGGTQYNSLLHF.

This clonotype has just a few counts. CDR3 nucleotide sequence: TGTGCCACCAGCAGAGAGCGGGGGCTTGGGGAGACCCAGTACTTC. It codes for CATSRERGLGETQYF. The gene calls are TRBV15 and TRBJ2-5; TRBD2 is a possible D gene (7 bases). From germline, CDR1 is LNHNV and CDR2 YYDKDF (reference sequence). The CDR3 totals 15 residues. The germline V and J ends were trimmed by 0 bases and 5 bases, with 13 bases remaining between them.

The sample holds one count of this clonotype. The chain employs TRBV7-8 and TRBJ1-5; D not certain. V was cut by 1 base and J by 0 bases, with 4 bases left in between. The germline gives CDR1 SGHVS, CDR2 FQNEAQ. The CDR3 is 14 residues long. The CDR3 DNA sequence: TGTGCCAGCAGCTTAGAAGATAGCAATCAGCCCCAGCATTTT. Translation gives CASSLEDSNQPQHF.

The table lists this clonotype with many counts. The chain links TRBV30 to TRBJ1-2; 7 bases map to TRBD1. The CDR3 sequence is 14 residues long. Unmatched junction bases numbered 5, after V lost 3 bases and J lost 1 base. CDR1 is GTSNPN and CDR2 is SVGIG in the germline V gene (reference sequence). CDR3 DNA sequence: TGTGCCTGGAGGGGACAGTTGTATAACTATGGCTACACCTTC. Protein product: CAWRGQLYNYGYTF.

This clonotype was observed many times. This chain links TRBV7-9 with TRBJ2-7, with 8 bases fitting TRBD2. The CDR3 is 14 amino acids. V gave up 4 bases and J gave up 6 bases; unmatched junction bases: 8. Per germline, CDR1 SEHNR and CDR2 FQNEAQ (reference sequence). The CDR3 coding sequence is TGTGCCAGCAGCTATCCGGGGGGGCTGTTCGAGCAGTACTTC. The encoded protein is CASSYPGGLFEQYF.

Turning to this clonotype: Mismatch with germline at one junction end may stem from a read error. The V and J genes are TRBV10-3 and TRBJ1-6, with D hard to call. The germline CDR1 and CDR2 sequences are ENHRY and SYGVKD. The CDR3 is made up of 15 amino acids. CDR3 amino acids: CAISESSTYNSPLHF. DNA of the CDR3: TGTGCCATCAGTGAGTCGAGTACCTATAATTCACCCCTCCACTTC.

V and J are TRBV20-1 and TRBJ2-7, with D maybe TRBD1 (5 bases). Germline V gene data show CDR1 as DFQATT and CDR2 as SNEGSKA (reference sequence). V lost 1 base and J lost 5, with 12 bases in between. This CDR3 is built from 13 residues. The CDR3 reads CSARARIRDEQYF. DNA for the CDR3: TGCAGTGCTAGAGCTAGAATCAGGGACGAGCAGTACTTC.

This clonotype was counted many times. The chain employs TRBV3-1 and TRBJ1-1; D is possibly TRBD1 (5 bases). V lost 5 bases to trimming and J lost 0 bases, with 10 bases between them. The CDR3 contains 14 residues. Looked up from germline, CDR1 is LGHDT and CDR2 is YNNKEL (reference sequence). This CDR3 reads CASSTRQMNTEAFF. The CDR3 nucleotides read TGTGCCAGCAGCACCCGACAGATGAACACTGAAGCTTTCTTT. Looking up the rest from reference TRBV3-1 and TRBJ1-1 gives the full variable domain: DTAVSQTPKYLVTQMGNDKSIKCEQNLGHDTMYWYKQDSKKFLKIMFSYNNKELIINETVPNRFSPKSPDKAHLNLHINSLELGDSAVYFCASSTRQMNTEAFFGQGTRLTVV.

In this sample, this clonotype turned up a few times. The chain employs TRBV5-1 and TRBJ1-4; 7 positions match TRBD1. The CDR3 covers 17 residues. The V gene end was trimmed by 4 bases and the J gene end by 7 bases; junction bases not matched to a gene: 16. Germline lookup yields CDR1 SGHRS and CDR2 YFSETQ. CDR3 DNA: TGCGCCAGCAGCCCCGGGTTGGGCAGGGGGTTGAGTGAAAAACTGTTTTTT. Residues: CASSPGLGRGLSEKLFF.

This clonotype was recorded at least ten times. This chain links TRBV9 with TRBJ2-1, with a possible D match to TRBD1 (6 bases). Trimming removed 3 bases from V and 9 bases from J, with 13 bases in between. This CDR3 comprises 13 residues. Germline V gene lookup returns CDR1 SGDLS and CDR2 YYNGEE. CDR3 sequence reads: CASSDRVRAEQFF. CDR3 bases: TGTGCCAGCAGCGACAGGGTTCGGGCTGAGCAGTTCTTC.

This clonotype was detected many times. The rearrangement uses TRBV24-1 and TRBJ2-3, with 7 bases fitting TRBD2. There are 17 residues in the CDR3. Germline V gives CDR1 KGHDR, CDR2 SFDVKD. The ends lost 1 base at V and 1 base at J; junction bases unmatched: 7. In DNA form, the CDR3 reads TGTGCCACCAGTGATTTACGTTCCGCGGGGGGCACAGATACGCAGTATTTT. It specifies CATSDLRSAGGTDTQYF.

This clonotype was found a few times. The gene calls are TRBV4-2 and TRBJ1-2; D is ambiguous. The CDR3 is 16 residues long. V was pared by 0 bases and J by 2 bases, with 13 bases between. Looked up from germline, CDR1 is LGHNA and CDR2 is YNFKEQ. The CDR3 is CASSQELASRNYGYTF. CDR3 coding DNA: TGTGCCAGCAGCCAAGAACTCGCCAGTAGGAACTATGGCTACACCTTC.

In this sample, this clonotype turned up many times. The chain employs TRBV6-2 or TRBV6-3 and TRBJ2-1; no reliable D call. V lost 2 bases and J 7 bases, leaving 12 bases between the germline ends. CDR3 length: 14 amino acids. Germline CDR1 and CDR2: MNHEY and SVGEGT. CDR3 sequence (DNA): TGTGCCAGCAGTTACAGTAGGGTACCGAATGAGCAGTTCTTC. Its translation is CASSYSRVPNEQFF.

This clonotype occurred many times. The chain has TRBV6-4 and TRBJ2-3; 8 bases agree with TRBD2. Germline V gives CDR1 MRHNA, CDR2 SNTAGT. V lost 3 bases and J lost 4; bases outside the gene matches: 6. This CDR3 is 15 amino acids long. CDR3 protein: CASSDRAGASDTQYF. CDR3 coding DNA: TGTGCCAGCAGTGATCGAGCGGGGGCCTCAGATACGCAGTATTTT.

There are many counts of this clonotype. The chain has TRBV28 and TRBJ2-7; 8 nucleotides align to TRBD1. CDR3 length: 14 residues. The junction had 4 bases not matched to a gene; V was cut back by 6 bases and J by 0 bases. The germline CDR1 and CDR2 sequences are MDHEN and SYDVKM. As DNA, the CDR3 is TGTGCCAGCAGCCCGGGACAGGTCTCCTACGAGCAGTACTTC. It encodes CASSPGQVSYEQYF.

This clonotype was seen a few times. This sequence joins TRBV19 and TRBJ1-5; maybe TRBD1 (6 bases). V was pared by 5 bases and J by 3 bases, with 14 bases between. This CDR3 has 15 residues. The V gene's germline CDR1 is LNHDA and CDR2 SQIVND (reference sequence). DNA for the CDR3: TGTGCCAGTAGTGCGACGGACAGCCTCAATCAGCCCCAGCATTTT. Its protein product is CASSATDSLNQPQHF.